A single sample is the source of the 5 T cell receptor beta chains below, sequenced in a study of T cells in Graves' hyperthyroidism and ophthalmopathy. The investigators amplified TCR beta CDR3 regions from RNA transcripts. An initial round of RT-PCR targeting the TCR CDR3 relied on the HTBI primer set. TCRdb recomputed calls from the multiplex PCR reads with MiXCR, one row per CDR3 protein. The sample has about 340,000 distinct CDR3 sequences, around a sixth seen once. The sample was blood. Every receptor here comes from a woman aged 45-60 years with Graves' hyperthyroidism.

This clonotype was recorded many times. This chain links TRBV2 with TRBJ2-3, with 8 nucleotides matching TRBD2. Germline V gene lookup returns CDR1 SNHLY and CDR2 FYNNEI. V lost 11 bases, J lost 2 bases, and 18 bases stayed unmatched. The CDR3 extends over 17 amino acids. CDR3 sequence: CAHGGLGAGDDTDTQYF. The CDR3 DNA reads as TGTGCCCACGGGGGTTTAGGAGCGGGAGATGACACAGATACGCAGTATTTT.

The rearrangement uses TRBV2 and TRBJ1-4; D is perhaps TRBD1 (5 bases). The CDR3 runs 16 residues. Between the trimmed V and J ends, which lost 6 bases and 7 bases, there was a span of 21 bases. Germline assignment: CDR1 SNHLY and CDR2 FYNNEI. CDR3 sequence reads: CASRPSFRGMGEKLFF. The CDR3 DNA is TGTGCCAGCAGGCCGTCGTTTAGGGGCATGGGTGAAAAACTGTTTTTT.

The chain joins TRBV19 to TRBJ1-2; D is unclear. CDR1 LNHDA and CDR2 SQIVND come from the germline V gene (reference sequence). V gave up 5 bases and J gave up 2 bases, with 12 bases separating them. CDR3 length: 14 residues. CDR3 DNA: TGTGCCAGTAGTGAGGGAGGGATCAACTATGGCTACACCTTC. Protein sequence: CASSEGGINYGYTF.

This clonotype was recorded at least ten times. The chain joins TRBV30 to TRBJ1-2; 10 bases fit TRBD1. The CDR3 has 15 residues. Germline CDR1 reads GTSNPN; CDR2 reads SVGIG (reference sequence). The junction had 12 bases not matched to a gene; V was cut back by 4 bases and J by 7 bases. The CDR3 here is CAWKEPGDRGGGYTF. CDR3 DNA sequence: TGTGCCTGGAAGGAGCCTGGGGACAGGGGAGGTGGCTACACCTTC.

Only a few counts were recorded for this clonotype. The chain carries TRBV6-9 and TRBJ2-2; tentatively, D is TRBD2 (5 bases). Germline V gene lookup returns CDR1 MNHGY and CDR2 SVAAGI. CDR3 length: 12 amino acids. Trimming removed 3 bases at V and 13 bases at J, with 12 bases between. DNA of the CDR3: TGTGCCAGCAGTTACGGGGAAACCTGGCTGTTTTTT. Translating gives CASSYGETWLFF.